The 15 T cell receptor beta chains below come from one sample, sequenced in a study of CD8+ T cells in alopecia areata. Extracted RNA was reverse transcribed, and the resulting cDNA served as sequencing template. Method: immunoSEQ multiplex PCR; TCRdb's copy keeps in-frame clones and lacks some. Of about 180,000 clones in the sample, approximately 51% are singletons; the top ten hold 10%. Specified treatment: oral pan-JAK inhibitor, 5-10 mg twice daily. Sequenced here: CD8+ T cells sorted from blood, sampled around week 54, from a patient treated with tofacitinib. The receptors here all came from a human donor with alopecia areata.

The table lists this clone with a few counts. V is TRBV29-1 and J is TRBJ2-7; D unclear. This CDR3 is built from 13 residues. CDR1 and CDR2 (germline): SQVTM, ANQGSEA. Trimming cost V 7 bases and J 2 bases, with 15 bases left between them. The CDR3 sequence: CSAAKGLAYEQYF. The CDR3, as DNA: TGCAGCGCCGCGAAGGGCTTAGCCTACGAGCAGTACTTC.

The chain has TRBV29-1 and TRBJ2-5, with D perhaps assigned TRBD1 or TRBD2 (5 bases each). The V end lost 1 base, the J end lost 2 bases, and 11 bases lay between the germline ends. The CDR3 loop spans 14 amino acids. Germline V gene sequence: CDR1 SQVTM, CDR2 ANQGSEA. The CDR3 region is CSVEARGGQETQYF. In DNA form, the CDR3 reads TGCAGCGTTGAAGCCCGTGGGGGACAAGAGACCCAGTACTTC. Full variable domain (missing parts from reference TRBV29-1 and TRBJ2-5): SAVISQKPSRDICQRGTSLTIQCQVDSQVTMMFWYRQQPGQSLTLIATANQGSEATYESGFVIDKFPISRPNLTFSTLTVSNMSPEDSSIYLCSVEARGGQETQYFGPGTRLLVL.

This clone appeared once. The genes are TRBV27 and TRBJ2-7, with TRBD1 as a possible D gene (6 bases). Germline V lookup: CDR1 MNHEY, CDR2 SMNVEV (reference sequence). V lost 3 bases and J lost 6, with 15 bases in between. The length of the CDR3 is 14 residues. The CDR3 sequence is CASSLGQGWIEQYF. CDR3 nucleotides: TGTGCCAGCAGTTTGGGGCAGGGGTGGATCGAGCAGTACTTC.

This clone was detected once. The V gene is TRBV30, the J gene TRBJ2-7; no reliable D call. In germline, CDR1 is GTSNPN, CDR2 SVGIG (reference sequence). The CDR3 has 13 amino acids. Trimming took off 2 bases at V and 6 bases at J, with 14 bases between the two ends. CDR3 sequence: CAWSRQDPGEQYF. CDR3 nucleotides: TGTGCCTGGAGTAGGCAGGACCCTGGCGAGCAGTACTTC.

This sequence joins TRBV6-5 and TRBJ1-1, with TRBD1 identical over 8 bases. J gave up 3 bases and V 7 bases, and 7 bases lay outside the gene matches. The CDR3 is made up of 14 amino acids. Germline V gene lookup returns CDR1 MNHEY and CDR2 SVGAGI. The CDR3 loop reads CASTPGGEDTEAFF. The CDR3 region has the DNA TGTGCCAGCACCCCAGGGGGCGAGGACACTGAAGCTTTCTTT.

V gene TRBV6-4 combines with J gene TRBJ2-1, with no clear D. V gave up 0 bases and J gave up 10 bases, with 10 bases separating them. The CDR3 totals 13 residues. The germline V gene has CDR1 MRHNA and CDR2 SNTAGT. In DNA, the CDR3 is TGTGCCAGCAGTGACTCATTCCTCGGGGAGCAGTTCTTC. Protein sequence: CASSDSFLGEQFF.

The V call is TRBV2, the J call TRBJ2-1, with D unresolved. Trimming removed 2 bases from V and 10 bases from J, with 12 bases in between. The V gene's germline CDR1 is SNHLY and CDR2 FYNNEI. The CDR3 is made up of 13 amino acids. Written as DNA, the CDR3 is TGTGCCAGCAGTGAAATGGGGTCCATGGAGCAGTTCTTC. Translation: CASSEMGSMEQFF.

This clone was observed a handful of times. The DNA of the CDR3 is TGTGCCAGCAGCTTAGGACAGGGGGCATATGGCTACACCTTC. Protein sequence: CASSLGQGAYGYTF. The rearrangement uses TRBV11-2 and TRBJ1-2, with 10 nucleotides matching TRBD1. After removal of 1 base from V and 5 bases from J, the junction contained 1 base not matched to a gene. The CDR3 is 14 amino acids. Germline V gene sequence: CDR1 SGHAT, CDR2 FQNNGV.

This clone has just a few counts. The rearrangement joins TRBV6-5 to TRBJ2-2, with unresolved D. The CDR3 is 12 residues long. V was trimmed by 6 bases and J by 4 bases, leaving 6 bases between them. Germline lookup yields CDR1 MNHEY and CDR2 SVGAGI. The CDR3 nucleotides are TGTGCCAGCAGCCGCAGCACCGGGGAGCTGTTTTTT. It specifies CASSRSTGELFF.

This clone was detected only once. The rearrangement joins TRBV5-6 to TRBJ2-6; the D is unclear. With 0 bases removed from V and 0 bases from J, the gap between germline ends came to 4 bases. Germline values: CDR1 SGHDT, CDR2 YYEEEE. The CDR3 is 15 residues long. CDR3 amino acids: CASSLVGSGANVLTF. Here the CDR3 DNA reads TGTGCCAGCAGCTTGGTGGGCTCTGGGGCCAACGTCCTGACTTTC.

This chain uses TRBV5-1 with TRBJ2-3, with D perhaps assigned TRBD1 or TRBD2 (5 bases each). V lost 4 bases, J lost 5 bases, and 8 bases lay in between. CDR1 and CDR2 from the germline V gene are SGHRS and YFSETQ. This CDR3 is built from 12 residues. The CDR3 here is CASSGGVDTQYF. The CDR3, as DNA: TGCGCCAGCAGCGGGGGAGTAGATACGCAGTATTTT. Supplemented by reference TRBV5-1 and TRBJ2-3, the full variable domain reads KAGVTQTPRYLIKTRGQQVTLSCSPISGHRSVSWYQQTPGQGLQFLFEYFSETQRNKGNFPGRFSGRQFSNSRSEMNVSTLELGDSALYLCASSGGVDTQYFGPGTRLTVL.

The chain links TRBV2 to TRBJ2-7; D remains unclear. V was shortened by 7 bases and J by 4 bases, with 8 bases between the two germline ends. Germline CDR1 reads SNHLY; CDR2 reads FYNNEI. The CDR3 spans 11 residues. CDR3 nucleotides: TGTGCCAGCACCTATGGGTACGAGCAGTACTTC. It encodes CASTYGYEQYF.

This clone has a handful of counts. This chain uses TRBV27 with TRBJ2-6, with D perhaps TRBD1 or TRBD2 (5 bases each). Trimming cost V 4 bases and J 2 bases, with 9 bases left between them. This CDR3 is built from 15 residues. Germline assignment: CDR1 MNHEY and CDR2 SMNVEV (reference sequence). The CDR3 bases are TGTGCCAGCAGTTACCGAGGGGCTGGGGCCAACGTCCTGACTTTC. Its protein is CASSYRGAGANVLTF.

This clone was counted a few times. This chain uses TRBV19 with TRBJ1-1; maybe TRBD1 (5 bases). The CDR3 sequence is 13 residues long. The V end lost 5 bases, the J end lost 4 bases, and 11 bases lay between the germline ends. Germline V gene sequence: CDR1 LNHDA, CDR2 SQIVND (reference sequence). The CDR3 here is CASSPRDLTEAFF. In DNA form, the CDR3 reads TGTGCCAGTAGTCCACGGGACCTCACTGAAGCTTTCTTT. Based on the CDR3 plus reference TRBV19 and TRBJ1-1, the full variable domain is DGGITQSPKYLFRKEGQNVTLSCEQNLNHDAMYWYRQDPGQGLRLIYYSQIVNDFQKGDIAEGYSVSREKKESFPLTVTSAQKNPTAFYLCASSPRDLTEAFFGQGTRLTVV.

The rearrangement joins TRBV5-6 to TRBJ1-2; D perhaps matches TRBD1 (5 bases). From germline, CDR1 is SGHDT and CDR2 YYEEEE. The CDR3 length is 16 residues. Trimming removed 1 base at V and 5 bases at J, with 18 bases between. This chain's CDR3 is CASSLWGGDLKYGYTF. CDR3 nucleotides: TGTGCCAGCAGCTTGTGGGGCGGAGACCTAAAGTATGGCTACACCTTC.